The clone carrying this TCR beta chain was seen just once. Its antigen is still unknown. The donors were part of the validation cohort, which consisted of 120 subjects and was separate from the first cohort of 666 subjects. This sample was taken from a study of cytomegalovirus exposure and HLA in healthy donors. Across the whole study: The roughly 110 validation repertoires used the same platform as the 550 to 750 first-cohort repertoires, a later analysis reported. General study points: The authors enumerated over 150 TCR beta chains as linked to cytomegalovirus. Rare TCR sequences predominated, though certain public TCRs were found in many donors.

The germline V gene encodes CDR1 SEHNR and CDR2 FQNEAQ (reference sequence). V was shortened by 2 bases and J by 1 base, with 11 bases between the two germline ends. This CDR3 has 16 residues. The table came from immunoSEQ multiplex PCR; TCRdb's copy has only in-frame clones and leaves some out. Here the sample spans some 150,000 clones, about 91% being singletons. The origin of this receptor is a man between 18 and 29 years old in good health and CMV-seropositive. Sequenced sample: PBMCs. This chain uses TRBV7-9 with TRBJ2-2; weak D call: TRBD1 (5 bases). The CDR3 region is CASSLFSGWNTGELFF. The DNA for the CDR3 is TGTGCCAGCAGCTTATTTTCAGGGTGGAACACCGGGGAGCTGTTTTTT.